The 14 T cell receptor beta chains below were found in one sample sequenced in a study of T cell responses to AZD1222 COVID-19 vaccine. This table comes from immunoSEQ multiplex PCR, and its TCRdb copy is limited to in-frame clones, with some not included. The table shows about 120,000 clones, with approximately 84% occurring only once. Specimen: peripheral blood, collected on day 0 of AZD1222 vaccination. The receptors here all came from an adult in good health.

This clone was recorded once. The chain links TRBV6-5 to TRBJ1-2; D not resolved. The CDR3 covers 16 residues. Germline values: CDR1 MNHEY, CDR2 SVGAGI. Deletions cut 0 bases from V and 0 bases from J, with 11 bases between. The CDR3 DNA follows: TGTGCCAGCAGTTACTCCCTGGCCGGCTCTAACTATGGCTACACCTTC. As protein: CASSYSLAGSNYGYTF.

V is TRBV11-2 and J is TRBJ2-2; 8 nucleotides align to TRBD1. The J segment lost 4 bases and the V segment lost 4 bases, leaving 5 bases of the junction unmatched. The CDR3 spans 15 residues. Germline CDR1 is SGHAT and CDR2 is FQNNGV. As DNA, the CDR3 is TGTGCCAGCAGCTCATGGACAGGGTCCACCGGGGAGCTGTTTTTT. Its translation: CASSSWTGSTGELFF.

This rearrangement joins TRBV10-1 to TRBJ2-3; D is perhaps TRBD2 (6 bases). Trimming took off 6 bases at V and 9 bases at J, with 16 bases between the two ends. Germline-derived CDR1 and CDR2 are WNHNN and SYGVQD (reference sequence). The CDR3 spans 13 residues. CDR3 DNA: TGCGCCAGCAGCCACACCACAGGAGGGACGCAGTATTTT. This translates into CASSHTTGGTQYF.

The rearrangement uses TRBV6-2 or TRBV6-3 and TRBJ2-7; 8 bases fit TRBD2. J gave up 3 bases and V 4 bases, and 8 bases lay outside the gene matches. The CDR3 length is 15 residues. Germline loops: CDR1 MNHEY, CDR2 SVGEGT. CDR3 in amino acids: CASSSFGLADYEQYF. CDR3 sequence (DNA): TGTGCCAGCAGTTCCTTTGGACTAGCCGACTACGAGCAGTACTTC.

The CDR3 coding sequence is TGTGCCAGCAGCTTAGTTACAAAGGGTAGGGGAACCCAGTACTTC. Protein product: CASSLVTKGRGTQYF. This chain links TRBV11-3 with TRBJ2-5; the D gene is possibly TRBD1 (5 bases). Germline V gene lookup returns CDR1 SGHNT and CDR2 YENEEA. V was trimmed by 1 base and J by 8 bases, leaving 17 bases between them. This CDR3 comprises 15 residues.

The rearrangement uses TRBV5-4 and TRBJ2-1; D is perhaps TRBD2 (5 bases). Germline V gene sequence: CDR1 SGHNT, CDR2 YYREEE (reference sequence). The CDR3 sequence is 12 residues long. Between the trimmed V and J ends, which lost 2 bases and 9 bases, there was a span of 9 bases. CDR3 loop: CASSLGSSEQFF. Here the CDR3 DNA reads TGTGCCAGCAGCTTAGGGAGTAGTGAGCAGTTCTTC.

This sequence joins TRBV6-2 or TRBV6-3 and TRBJ2-5, with D maybe TRBD1 (6 bases). Germline CDR1 is MNHEY and CDR2 is SVGEGT. There are 14 residues in the CDR3. Deletions cut 6 bases from V and 1 base from J, with 12 bases between. CDR3 residues: CASSPGQIQETQYF. In nucleotides, the CDR3 is TGTGCCAGCAGCCCAGGACAGATCCAAGAGACCCAGTACTTC.

This chain links TRBV11-3 with TRBJ2-5; D gene uncertain. This CDR3 has 13 residues. V shed 5 bases and J shed 5 bases, with 12 bases lying between them. CDR1 and CDR2 from the germline V gene are SGHNT and YENEEA. The CDR3 DNA reads as TGTGCCAGCAGCCCGGTCAACAGCGAGACCCAGTACTTC. Translation: CASSPVNSETQYF.

The J gene is TRBJ1-6, the V gene TRBV19; possible D gene TRBD1, 5 bases. With 5 bases removed from V and 11 bases from J, the gap between germline ends came to 10 bases. Germline CDR1 is LNHDA and CDR2 is SQIVND (reference sequence). This CDR3 has 12 amino acids. CDR3 in amino acids: CASSARETPLHF. The CDR3 DNA reads TGTGCCAGTAGTGCCAGGGAAACACCCCTCCACTTT.

The chain joins TRBV28 to TRBJ1-6, with a tentative D call TRBD1 (5 bases). The germline CDR1 and CDR2 sequences are MDHEN and SYDVKM. V was cut by 3 bases and J by 8 bases, with 11 bases left in between. The CDR3 is 14 residues long. The CDR3 protein is CASSLPQGYSPLHF. CDR3 nucleotides: TGTGCCAGCAGTTTGCCGCAGGGATATTCACCCCTCCACTTT.

V gene TRBV18 combines with J gene TRBJ2-2; D tentatively reads TRBD1 or TRBD2 (6 bases each). Trimming left V 1 base short and J 0 bases short, with 12 bases between. The germline gives CDR1 KGHSH, CDR2 LQKENI. There are 17 residues in the CDR3. As DNA, the CDR3 is TGTGCCAGCTCACCACTCGGGGGCGGGACGAACACCGGGGAGCTGTTTTTT. Residues: CASSPLGGGTNTGELFF.

This sequence joins TRBV3-1 (or the pseudogene TRBV3-2) and TRBJ2-2; TRBD1 is a possible D gene (5 bases). V was shortened by 3 bases and J by 6 bases, with 11 bases between the two germline ends. Germline CDR1 reads LGHDT; CDR2 reads YNNKEL (reference sequence). This CDR3 is built from 14 residues. The CDR3 nucleotides read TGTGCCAGCAGCCACGGCAGGGTCGCCGGGGAGCTGTTTTTT. It codes for CASSHGRVAGELFF.

The rearrangement joins TRBV12-1 to TRBJ1-5. TRBV12-1 is recorded as a pseudogene. This CDR3 has 22 residues. Here the CDR3 reads CASSFKNPPEGQFINSNQPQHF. CDR3 bases: TGTGCCAGCAGCTTTAAAAACCCCCCAGAGGGGCAGTTTATCAATAGCAATCAGCCCCAGCATTTT.

This chain joins TRBV5-1 and TRBJ2-3, with 7 bases aligning to TRBD1. Germline CDR1 and CDR2: SGHRS and YFSETQ. The CDR3 loop spans 15 amino acids. V lost 5 bases and J lost 6; bases outside the gene matches: 12. The DNA of the CDR3 is TGCGCCAGCAGTTCCGGACAGGCCGATGGGGATACGCAGTATTTT. It yields the protein CASSSGQADGDTQYF.